This TCR beta chain was profiled in a study of T cell changes during pregnancy in multiple sclerosis. Libraries were prepared by immunoSEQ multiplex PCR; TCRdb keeps only in-frame clonotypes and omits some of them. The sample has over 65,000 clones, around 94% seen once. This CDR3 has 16 residues. V shed 2 bases and J shed 5 bases, with 13 bases lying between them. From germline, CDR1 is SGHAT and CDR2 FQNNGV. The chain combines TRBV11-2 with TRBJ1-6; D call uncertain. This clonotype was obtained from a female donor with multiple sclerosis, enrolled in a pregnancy study. Sample: peripheral blood, taken in the third trimester of pregnancy. The chain's CDR3 is CASSLWIREDNSPLHF. CDR3 in DNA: TGTGCCAGCAGCTTATGGATCCGGGAGGATAATTCACCCCTCCACTTT.